This T cell receptor (beta chain) is from a study of T-cell memory formation after mild COVID-19. Study information: TCR clusters were mostly confined to one donor each.

The CDR3 loop spans 14 amino acids. Trimming took off 3 bases at V and 6 bases at J, with 15 bases between the two ends. Germline values: CDR1 SGDLS, CDR2 YYNGEE. Overall study findings and caveats: The study found contracting CD4+ clones mainly in CM and EM and contracting CD8+ clones in EMRA. CD4/CD8 balance characterized clones contracting day 15 to 85, and CD4+ skew characterized later expanders.

Remarks on this clonotype: Its antigen is not known.

Constant-segment primers and 5'RACE yielded cDNA libraries for TCR alpha and TCR beta, each carrying sample barcodes and UMIs. TCRdb reanalysed the 5' RACE reads using MiXCR and keeps one entry per CDR3 protein. The top ten hold roughly 23% of the sample, which has 280,000 or so distinct CDR3 sequences, roughly 18% seen once. Material for sequencing was PBMCs or a T cell subset sorted from them (not recorded which). The J gene is TRBJ1-2, the V gene TRBV9; D perhaps matches TRBD1 (5 bases). The origin of this receptor is a man younger than 30 who had mild COVID-19 (a few samples of this study predate the infection). Cell type and time point are not known. DNA for the CDR3: TGTGCCAGCAGCGGATTGGGGGACGGGGATGGCTACACCTTC. It encodes CASSGLGDGDGYTF. Based on the CDR3 plus reference TRBV9 and TRBJ1-2, the full variable domain is DSGVTQTPKHLITATGQRVTLRCSPRSGDLSVYWYQQSLDQGLQFLIQYYNGEERAKGNILERFSAQQFPDLHSELNLSSLELGDSALYFCASSGLGDGDGYTFGSGTRLTVV.